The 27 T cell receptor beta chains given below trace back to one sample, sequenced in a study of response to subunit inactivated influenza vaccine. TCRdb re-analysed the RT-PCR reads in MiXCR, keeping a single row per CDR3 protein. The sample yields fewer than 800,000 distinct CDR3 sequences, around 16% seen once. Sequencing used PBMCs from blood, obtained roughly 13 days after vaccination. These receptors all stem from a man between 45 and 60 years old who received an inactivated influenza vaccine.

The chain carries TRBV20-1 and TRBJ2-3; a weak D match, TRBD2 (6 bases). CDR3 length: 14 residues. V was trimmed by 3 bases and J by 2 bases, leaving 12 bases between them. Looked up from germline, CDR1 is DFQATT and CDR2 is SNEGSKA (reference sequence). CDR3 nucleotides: TGCAGTGCTAGTTTACGGGAGATCACAGATACGCAGTATTTT. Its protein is CSASLREITDTQYF.

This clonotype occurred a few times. CDR3 in DNA: TGTGCCAGCAGTTACGTGCCAGCCACCCAAGAGACCCAGTACTTC. This encodes CASSYVPATQETQYF. V and J are TRBV6-2 or TRBV6-3 and TRBJ2-5; D not resolved. Germline assignment: CDR1 MNHEY and CDR2 SVGEGT. Trimming stripped 2 bases from V and 1 base from J, with 11 bases between. The CDR3 loop spans 15 amino acids.

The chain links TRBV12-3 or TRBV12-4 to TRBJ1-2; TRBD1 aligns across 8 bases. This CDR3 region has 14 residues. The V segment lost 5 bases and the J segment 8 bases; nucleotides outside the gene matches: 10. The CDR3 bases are TGTGCCAGCAGTCTGACGAACAGGGGGAACGGCTACACCTTC. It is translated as CASSLTNRGNGYTF.

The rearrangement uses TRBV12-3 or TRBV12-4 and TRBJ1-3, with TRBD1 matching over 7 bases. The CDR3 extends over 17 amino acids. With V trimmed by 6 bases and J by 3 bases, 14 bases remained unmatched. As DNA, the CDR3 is TGTGCCAGCAGCCGACCATTCCGACAGGGAAGTGGAAACACCATATATTTT. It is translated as CASSRPFRQGSGNTIYF.

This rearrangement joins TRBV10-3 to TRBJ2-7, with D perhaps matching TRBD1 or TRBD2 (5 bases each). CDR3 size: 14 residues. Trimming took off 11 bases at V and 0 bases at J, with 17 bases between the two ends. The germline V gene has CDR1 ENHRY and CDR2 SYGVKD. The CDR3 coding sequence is TGTGCCGTCCTCCGGGACGGTTACTCCTACGAGCAGTACTTC. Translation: CAVLRDGYSYEQYF.

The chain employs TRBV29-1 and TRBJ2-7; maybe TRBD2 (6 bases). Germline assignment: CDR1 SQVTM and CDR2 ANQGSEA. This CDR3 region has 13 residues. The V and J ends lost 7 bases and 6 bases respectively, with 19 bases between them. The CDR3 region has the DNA TGCAGCGCCGGAGGGGCTAGCCCCCTCGAGCAGTACTTC. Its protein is CSAGGASPLEQYF.

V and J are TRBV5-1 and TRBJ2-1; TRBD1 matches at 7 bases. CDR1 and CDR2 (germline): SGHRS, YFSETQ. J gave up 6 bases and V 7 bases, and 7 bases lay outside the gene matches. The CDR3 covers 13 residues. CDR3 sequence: CASFIQGSNEQFF. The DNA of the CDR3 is TGCGCCAGCTTCATACAGGGGAGCAATGAGCAGTTCTTC.

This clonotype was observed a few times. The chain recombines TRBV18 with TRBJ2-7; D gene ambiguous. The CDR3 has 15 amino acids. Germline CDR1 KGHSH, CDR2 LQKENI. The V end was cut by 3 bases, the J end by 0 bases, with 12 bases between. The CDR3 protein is CASSPWADSSYEQYF. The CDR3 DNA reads TGTGCCAGCTCACCTTGGGCAGATAGCTCCTACGAGCAGTACTTC.

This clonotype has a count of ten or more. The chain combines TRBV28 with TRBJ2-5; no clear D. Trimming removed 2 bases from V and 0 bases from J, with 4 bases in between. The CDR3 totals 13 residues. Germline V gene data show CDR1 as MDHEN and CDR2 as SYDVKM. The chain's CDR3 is CASSLLYQETQYF. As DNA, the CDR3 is TGTGCCAGCAGTTTACTTTACCAAGAGACCCAGTACTTC.

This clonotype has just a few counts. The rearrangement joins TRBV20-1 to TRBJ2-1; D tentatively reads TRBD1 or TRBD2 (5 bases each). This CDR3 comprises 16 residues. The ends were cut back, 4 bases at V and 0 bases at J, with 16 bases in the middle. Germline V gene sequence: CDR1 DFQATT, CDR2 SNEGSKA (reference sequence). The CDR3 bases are TGCAGTGCTACAGACCCAAGGGACCACTCCTACAATGAGCAGTTCTTC. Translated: CSATDPRDHSYNEQFF.

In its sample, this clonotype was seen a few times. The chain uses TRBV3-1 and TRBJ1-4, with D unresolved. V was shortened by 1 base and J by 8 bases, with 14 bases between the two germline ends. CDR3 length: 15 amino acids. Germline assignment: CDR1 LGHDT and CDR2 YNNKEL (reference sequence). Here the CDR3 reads CASSQAGRVNEKLFF. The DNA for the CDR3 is TGTGCCAGCAGCCAAGCGGGGAGGGTTAACGAAAAACTGTTTTTT.

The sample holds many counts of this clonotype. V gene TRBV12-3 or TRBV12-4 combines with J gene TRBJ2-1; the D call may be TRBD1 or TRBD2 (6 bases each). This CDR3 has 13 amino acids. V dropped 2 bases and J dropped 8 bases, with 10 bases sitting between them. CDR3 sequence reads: CASSLSGADEQFF. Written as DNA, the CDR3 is TGTGCCAGCAGTTTATCGGGGGCCGATGAGCAGTTCTTC.

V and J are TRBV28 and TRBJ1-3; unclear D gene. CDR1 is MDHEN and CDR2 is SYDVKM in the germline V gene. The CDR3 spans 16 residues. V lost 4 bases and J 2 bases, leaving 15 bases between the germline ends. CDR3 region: CASSSATRAAGNTIYF. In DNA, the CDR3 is TGTGCCAGCAGTTCTGCCACTCGGGCGGCTGGAAACACCATATATTTT.

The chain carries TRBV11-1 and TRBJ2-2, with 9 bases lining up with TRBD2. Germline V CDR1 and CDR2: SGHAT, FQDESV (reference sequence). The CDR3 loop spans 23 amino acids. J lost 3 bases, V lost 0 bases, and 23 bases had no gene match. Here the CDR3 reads CASSLAEVMWRRGRAIDTGELFF. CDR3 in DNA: TGTGCCAGCAGCTTAGCGGAGGTTATGTGGCGGCGCGGGAGGGCGATTGACACCGGGGAGCTGTTTTTT. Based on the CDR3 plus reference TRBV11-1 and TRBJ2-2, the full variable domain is EAEVAQSPRYKITEKSQAVAFWCDPISGHATLYWYRQILGQGPELLVQFQDESVVDDSQLPKDRFSAERLKGVDSTLKIQPAELGDSAMYLCASSLAEVMWRRGRAIDTGELFFGEGSRLTVL.

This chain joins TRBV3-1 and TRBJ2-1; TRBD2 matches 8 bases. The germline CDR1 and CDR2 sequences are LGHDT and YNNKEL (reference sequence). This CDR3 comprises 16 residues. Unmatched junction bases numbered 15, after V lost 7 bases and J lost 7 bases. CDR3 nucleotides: TGTGCCAGCACCAACCTAGCGGGCGGGAGTACGAATGAGCAGTTCTTC. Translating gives CASTNLAGGSTNEQFF.

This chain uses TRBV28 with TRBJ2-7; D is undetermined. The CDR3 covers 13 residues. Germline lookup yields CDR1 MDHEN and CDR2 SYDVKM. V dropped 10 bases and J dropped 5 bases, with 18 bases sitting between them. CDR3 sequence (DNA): TGTGCCATTCGACCGACGGGTAGTCACGAGCAGTACTTC. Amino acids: CAIRPTGSHEQYF.

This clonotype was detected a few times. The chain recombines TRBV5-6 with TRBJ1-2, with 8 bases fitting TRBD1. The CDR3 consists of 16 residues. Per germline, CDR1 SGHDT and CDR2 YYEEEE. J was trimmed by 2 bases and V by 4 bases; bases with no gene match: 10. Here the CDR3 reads CASSPLEAGGNYGYTF. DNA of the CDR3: TGTGCCAGCAGCCCCCTCGAAGCAGGGGGCAACTATGGCTACACCTTC.

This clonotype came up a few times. The CDR3: CASSIPRTSGGVQYF. DNA for the CDR3: TGTGCCAGCAGTATCCCCCGGACTAGCGGGGGGGTGCAGTACTTC. The chain is built from TRBV28 and TRBJ2-7; 15 nucleotides match TRBD2. There are 15 residues in the CDR3. V trimming: 5 bases; J trimming: 9 bases; junction bases outside the gene matches: 8. Germline V gives CDR1 MDHEN, CDR2 SYDVKM.

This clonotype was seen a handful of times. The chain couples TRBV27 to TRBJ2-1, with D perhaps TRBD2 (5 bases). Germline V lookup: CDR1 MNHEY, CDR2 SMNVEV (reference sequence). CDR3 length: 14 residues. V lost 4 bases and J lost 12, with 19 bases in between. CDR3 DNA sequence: TGTGCCAGCAGTTCCCCAGGACTGTCGATACGGCAGTTCTTC. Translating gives CASSSPGLSIRQFF.

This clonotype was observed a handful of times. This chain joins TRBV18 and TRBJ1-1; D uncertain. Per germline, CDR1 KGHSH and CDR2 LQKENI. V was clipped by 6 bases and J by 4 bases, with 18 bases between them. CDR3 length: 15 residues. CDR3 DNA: TGTGCCAGCTCGCGGGGAATACTAAGAGGCACTGAAGCTTTCTTT. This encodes CASSRGILRGTEAFF.

The CDR3 protein is CASSYSGAEVSEQYF. CDR3 sequence (DNA): TGTGCCAGCAGTTACTCAGGGGCCGAAGTAAGCGAGCAGTACTTC. The chain recombines TRBV6-2 or TRBV6-3 with TRBJ2-7; D is perhaps TRBD1 (5 bases). V was trimmed by 0 bases and J by 6 bases, leaving 15 bases between them. The CDR3 runs to 15 residues. Germline V gene lookup returns CDR1 MNHEY and CDR2 SVGEGT.

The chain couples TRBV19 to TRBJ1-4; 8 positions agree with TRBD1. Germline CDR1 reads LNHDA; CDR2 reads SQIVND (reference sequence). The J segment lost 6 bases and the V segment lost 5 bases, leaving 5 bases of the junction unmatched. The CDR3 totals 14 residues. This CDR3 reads CASSAQGEDEKLFF. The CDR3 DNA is TGTGCCAGTAGTGCACAGGGGGAGGATGAAAAACTGTTTTTT.

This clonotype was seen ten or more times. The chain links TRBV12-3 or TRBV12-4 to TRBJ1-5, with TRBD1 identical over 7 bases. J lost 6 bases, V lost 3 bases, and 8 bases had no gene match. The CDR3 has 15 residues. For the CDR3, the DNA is TGTGCCAGCAGTTTGGATGGGGGGGACAGTCAGCCCCAGCATTTT. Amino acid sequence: CASSLDGGDSQPQHF.

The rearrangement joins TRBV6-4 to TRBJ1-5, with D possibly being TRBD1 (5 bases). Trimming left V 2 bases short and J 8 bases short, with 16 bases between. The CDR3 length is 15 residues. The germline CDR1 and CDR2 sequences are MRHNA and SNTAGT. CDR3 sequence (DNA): TGTGCCAGCAGTGACGCCCCGGCAGGGAGGGAGCCCCAGCATTTT. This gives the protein CASSDAPAGREPQHF.

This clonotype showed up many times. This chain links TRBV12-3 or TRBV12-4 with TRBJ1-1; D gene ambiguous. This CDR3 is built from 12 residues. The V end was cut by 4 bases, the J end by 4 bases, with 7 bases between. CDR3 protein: CASSYRSTEAFF. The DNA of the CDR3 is TGTGCCAGCAGTTACCGGAGCACTGAAGCTTTCTTT.

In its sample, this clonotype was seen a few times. CDR3: CASSLWGAPSYEQYF. Written as DNA, the CDR3 is TGCGCCAGCAGCTTGTGGGGAGCTCCCTCCTACGAGCAGTACTTC. V gene TRBV5-1 combines with J gene TRBJ2-7; D is possibly TRBD2 (5 bases). V was cut by 1 base and J by 0 bases, with 11 bases left in between. The CDR3 length is 15 residues. CDR1 and CDR2 from the germline V gene are SGHRS and YFSETQ.

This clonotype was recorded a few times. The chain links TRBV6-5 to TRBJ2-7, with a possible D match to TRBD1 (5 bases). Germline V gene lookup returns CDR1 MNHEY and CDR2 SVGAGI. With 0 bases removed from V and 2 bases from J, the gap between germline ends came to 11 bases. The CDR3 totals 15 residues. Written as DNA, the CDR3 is TGTGCCAGCAGTTACTCCCAGGGTTTCCCCTACGAGCAGTACTTC. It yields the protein CASSYSQGFPYEQYF.